The T cell receptor beta chain under discussion was sequenced for a study of T-cell reconstitution after alpha-beta-depleted transplantation in children. This clonotype has a count of ten or more. What it recognizes is unknown. During its preparation, the TCRbeta library received unique molecular identifiers. TCRdb itself ran the PCR reads through MiXCR, one entry per CDR3 protein. The sample has 120,000 to 150,000 distinct CDR3 sequences, around 9% seen once. Study findings and constraints: Roughly two months post-transplant, alpha-beta T cells reportedly originated from several hundred graft clones that had expanded. Newly made T cells mostly supplied T-cell counts and diversity one year after transplant.

The specimen comprised PBMCs, mostly from graft donor cells, sampled 180 days after TCRalphabeta/CD19-depleted stem cell transplant. The sequence derives from a female patient younger than 10 who had a stem cell transplant for congenital amegakaryocytic thrombocytopenia, so the T cells may come from the graft donor.

The CDR3 bases are TGTGCCAGCAGCTTAATGGTCCGGGAGACCCAGTACTTC. Protein product: CASSLMVRETQYF. The chain carries TRBV7-2 and TRBJ2-5; D is uncertain. Germline V gives CDR1 SGHTA, CDR2 FQGNSA. With 2 bases removed from V and 5 bases from J, the gap between germline ends came to 9 bases. This CDR3 is 13 amino acids long. The full variable domain, completed using reference TRBV7-2 and TRBJ2-5, is GAGVSQSPSNKVTEKGKDVELRCDPISGHTALYWYRQSLGQGLEFLIYFQGNSAPDKSGLPSDRFSAERTGGSVSTLTIQRTQQEDSAVYLCASSLMVRETQYFGPGTRLLVL.